Listed here is a single TCR beta chain. Per the study methods: Sequence data from immunoSEQ were junction-only and lacked quality scores; consequently, filtering differed. Here immunoSEQ multiplex PCR was the method, and the copy in TCRdb shows in-frame clones only, minus some. V, J and clone size were drawn from that table, and D and trimming were deduced from the DNA. The top ten hold less than 0.55% of the sample, which has about 1.5 million clones, 98% seen once. The data originate from a study of shared clonotypes between healthy human individuals. The CDR3 loop spans 14 amino acids. CDR1 and CDR2 (germline): SEHNR, FQNEAQ (reference sequence). The V end lost 3 bases, the J end lost 0 bases, and 8 bases lay between the germline ends.

This receptor was taken from a young man in good health. Sequenced: naive CD4+ T cells sorted from blood. Noted subset: CD45RA+ positively selected. This chain uses TRBV7-9 with TRBJ1-1; D gene unclear. CDR3 in amino acids: CASSFTGVNTEAFF. The DNA for the CDR3 is TGTGCCAGCAGCTTCACCGGGGTGAACACTGAAGCTTTCTTT.